This TCR beta chain was captured in a study of molecular identifiers for immune sequencing clone quantification. The study, taken as a whole, reports: Clones that exceeded 20 RNA copies held over 99% of effector molecules, yet under 1% in naive cells. Sizes of highly expanded clones could be underestimated through identical TCRs sharing a barcode.

Naive CD8 libraries were made from about 20,000 to 1,000,000 sorted cells, and they used 10%, 30% or 50% RNA. TCRdb reanalysed the PCR reads using MiXCR and keeps one entry per CDR3 protein. The repertoire holds 60,000 to 65,000 distinct CDR3 sequences, with under 20% as singletons. The sample holds many counts of this clonotype. The antigen is unknown. Germline values: CDR1 DFQATT, CDR2 SNEGSKA (reference sequence). This CDR3 contains 14 residues. Trimming cost V 2 bases and J 5 bases, with 13 bases left between them. The sequence was obtained from a human donor in good health. Some libraries in this study had Jurkat cell RNA spiked in. Sequenced input: naive CD8+ T cells from blood, with Jurkat cell RNA spiked in. Sample subset: FACS-sorted CD8+CD4-CCR7+CD45RA+ naive T cells. The gene calls are TRBV20-1 and TRBJ1-5; tentative D call: TRBD1 (5 bases). CDR3: CSARSFRVDQPQHF. In DNA form, the CDR3 reads TGCAGTGCTAGATCGTTCAGGGTAGATCAGCCCCAGCATTTT.